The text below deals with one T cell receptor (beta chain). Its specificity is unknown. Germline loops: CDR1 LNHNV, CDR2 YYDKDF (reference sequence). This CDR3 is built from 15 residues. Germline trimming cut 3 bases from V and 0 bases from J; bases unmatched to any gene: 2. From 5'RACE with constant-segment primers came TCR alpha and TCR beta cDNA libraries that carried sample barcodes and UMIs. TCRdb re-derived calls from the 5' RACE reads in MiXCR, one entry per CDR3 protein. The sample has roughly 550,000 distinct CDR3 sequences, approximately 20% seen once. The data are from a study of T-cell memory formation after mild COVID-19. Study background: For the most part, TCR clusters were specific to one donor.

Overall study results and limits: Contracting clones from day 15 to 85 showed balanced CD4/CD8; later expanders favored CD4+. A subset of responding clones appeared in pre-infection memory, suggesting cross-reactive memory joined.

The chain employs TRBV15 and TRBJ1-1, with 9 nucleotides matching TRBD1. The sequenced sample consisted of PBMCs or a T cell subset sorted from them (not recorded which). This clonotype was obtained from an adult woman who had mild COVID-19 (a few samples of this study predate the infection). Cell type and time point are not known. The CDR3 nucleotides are TGTGCCACCAGCAGTGGACAGGGGCTGAACACTGAAGCTTTCTTT. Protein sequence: CATSSGQGLNTEAFF.